This paragraph reports one T cell receptor (beta chain). This sample is drawn from a study of blood T cell repertoires in COVID-19. The repertoire was sequenced with immunoSEQ multiplex PCR; TCRdb's copy has only in-frame clones and lacks some. The data show approximately 240,000 clones, about 83% seen once. Germline CDR1 is KGHSH and CDR2 is LQKENI. V was pared by 3 bases and J by 8 bases, with 11 bases of the junction left unmatched. The CDR3 contains 15 residues. The sequenced material came from peripheral blood. The J gene is TRBJ1-2, the V gene TRBV18; 8 bases fit TRBD1. The TCR comes from a middle-aged man with acute or convalescent COVID-19. CDR3 nucleotides: TGTGCCAGCTCACCTCGGACAGGGAGCGGGGAAGGCTACACCTTC. Translating gives CASSPRTGSGEGYTF. Drawing the rest from reference TRBV18 and TRBJ1-2, the complete variable domain is NAGVMQNPRHLVRRRGQEARLRCSPMKGHSHVYWYRQLPEEGLKFMVYLQKENIIDESGMPKERFSAEFPKEGPSILRIQQVVRGDSAAYFCASSPRTGSGEGYTFGSGTRLTVV.